The present TCR beta chain was sequenced within a study of OX40 agonist ivuxolimab in advanced cancers. Whole-study findings and limits: The mean number of expanded clones was higher in CD8+ T cells than in CD4+.

Assay used: immunoSEQ multiplex PCR; TCRdb lists only in-frame clones, some missing. The table shows tens of thousands of clones, with around 84% occurring only once. Autoimmune disease history or systemic immunosuppression barred patients. A remark on this clone: Its antigen is unidentified.

This receptor was identified in an adult with an advanced solid tumor such as melanoma, head and neck, liver or kidney cancer. This sample comprised CD4+ or CD8+ T cells sorted from blood, obtained in a trial of the OX40 agonist ivuxolimab.

The CDR3 sequence: CASSLQTSKETQYF. In DNA form, the CDR3 reads TGCGCCAGCAGCTTGCAGACTTCCAAAGAGACCCAGTACTTC. The chain combines TRBV5-1 with TRBJ2-5; D is undetermined. The germline V gene has CDR1 SGHRS and CDR2 YFSETQ. This CDR3 has 14 amino acids. Trimming took 1 base from V and 3 from J, leaving 10 bases between them.